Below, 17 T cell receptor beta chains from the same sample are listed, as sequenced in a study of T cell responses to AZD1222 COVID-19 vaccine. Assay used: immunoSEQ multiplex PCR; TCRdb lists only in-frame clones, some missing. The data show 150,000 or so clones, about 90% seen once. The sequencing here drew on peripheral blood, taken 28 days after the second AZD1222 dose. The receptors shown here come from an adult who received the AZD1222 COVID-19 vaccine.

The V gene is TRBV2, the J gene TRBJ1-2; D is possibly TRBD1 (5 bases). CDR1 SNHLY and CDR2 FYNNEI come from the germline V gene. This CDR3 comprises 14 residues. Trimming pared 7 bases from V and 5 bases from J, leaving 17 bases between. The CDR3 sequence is CASTRPGRAYGYTF. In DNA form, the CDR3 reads TGTGCCAGCACGCGTCCGGGCAGGGCGTATGGCTACACCTTC.

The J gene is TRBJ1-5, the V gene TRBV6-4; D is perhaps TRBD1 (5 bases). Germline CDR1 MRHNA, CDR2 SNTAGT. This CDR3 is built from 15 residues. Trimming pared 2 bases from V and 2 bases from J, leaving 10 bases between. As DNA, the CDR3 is TGTGCCAGCAGTGACCAGGGAGGCGGCAATCAGCCCCAGCATTTT. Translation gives CASSDQGGGNQPQHF.

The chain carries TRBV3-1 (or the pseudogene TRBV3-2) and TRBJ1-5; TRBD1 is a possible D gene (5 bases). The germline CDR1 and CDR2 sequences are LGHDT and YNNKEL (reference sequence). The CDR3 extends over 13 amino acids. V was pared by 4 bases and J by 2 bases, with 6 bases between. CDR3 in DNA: TGTGCCAGCAGCCCACAGGGCAATCAGCCCCAGCATTTT. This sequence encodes CASSPQGNQPQHF.

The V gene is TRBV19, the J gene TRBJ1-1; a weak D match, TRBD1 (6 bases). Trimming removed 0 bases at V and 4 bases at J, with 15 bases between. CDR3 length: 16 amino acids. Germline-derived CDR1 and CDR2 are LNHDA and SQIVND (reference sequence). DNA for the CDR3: TGTGCCAGTAGTATAGATCTAGGGAGGGGGAGCACTGAAGCTTTCTTT. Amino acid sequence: CASSIDLGRGSTEAFF.

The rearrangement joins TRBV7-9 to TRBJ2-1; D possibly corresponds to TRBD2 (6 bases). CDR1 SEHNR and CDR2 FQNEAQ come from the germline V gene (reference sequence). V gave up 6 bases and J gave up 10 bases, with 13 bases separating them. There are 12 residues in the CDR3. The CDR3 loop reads CASRGRDREQFF. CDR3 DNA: TGTGCCAGCAGAGGGCGGGACCGGGAGCAGTTCTTC.

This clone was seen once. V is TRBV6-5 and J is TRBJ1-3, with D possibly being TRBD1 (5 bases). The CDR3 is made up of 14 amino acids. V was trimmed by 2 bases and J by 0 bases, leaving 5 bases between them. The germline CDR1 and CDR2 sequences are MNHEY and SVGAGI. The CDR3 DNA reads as TGTGCCAGCAGTTACGGGGGCTCTGGAAACACCATATATTTT. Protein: CASSYGGSGNTIYF.

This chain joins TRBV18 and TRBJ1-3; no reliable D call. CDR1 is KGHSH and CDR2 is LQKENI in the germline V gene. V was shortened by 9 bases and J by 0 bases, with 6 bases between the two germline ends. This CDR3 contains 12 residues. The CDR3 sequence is CASAGSGNTIYF. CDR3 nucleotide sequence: TGTGCCAGTGCGGGCTCTGGAAACACCATATATTTT.

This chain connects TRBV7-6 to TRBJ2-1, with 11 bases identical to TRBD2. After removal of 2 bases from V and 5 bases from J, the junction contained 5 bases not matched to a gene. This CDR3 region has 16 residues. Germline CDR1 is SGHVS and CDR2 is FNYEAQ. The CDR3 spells CASSLFATSGNNEQFF. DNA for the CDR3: TGTGCCAGCAGCTTATTTGCGACTAGCGGGAACAATGAGCAGTTCTTC.

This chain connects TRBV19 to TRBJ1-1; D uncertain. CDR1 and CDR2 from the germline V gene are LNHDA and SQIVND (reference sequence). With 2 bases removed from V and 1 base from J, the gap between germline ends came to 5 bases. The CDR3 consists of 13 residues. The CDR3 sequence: CASSISRNTEAFF. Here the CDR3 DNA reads TGTGCCAGTAGTATATCGAGGAACACTGAAGCTTTCTTT.

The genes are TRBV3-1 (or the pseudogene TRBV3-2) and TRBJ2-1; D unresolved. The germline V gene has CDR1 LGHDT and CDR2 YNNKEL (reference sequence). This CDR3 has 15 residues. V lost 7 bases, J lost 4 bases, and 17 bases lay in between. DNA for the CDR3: TGTGCCAGCATGGGCCTGTGGATTTTATACAATGAGCAGTTCTTC. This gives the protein CASMGLWILYNEQFF.

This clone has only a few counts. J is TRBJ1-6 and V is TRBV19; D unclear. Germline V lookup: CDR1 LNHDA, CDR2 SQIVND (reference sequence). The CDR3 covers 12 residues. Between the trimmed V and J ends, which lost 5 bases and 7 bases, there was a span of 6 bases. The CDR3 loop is CASSFLNSPLHF. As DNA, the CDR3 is TGTGCCAGTAGTTTCTTAAATTCACCCCTCCACTTT.

The CDR3 DNA reads TGTGCCTGGAGTACTTCCGCCGTCGAGCAGTACTTC. Translating gives CAWSTSAVEQYF. This chain joins TRBV30 and TRBJ2-7; D gene unclear. Per germline, CDR1 GTSNPN and CDR2 SVGIG (reference sequence). Deletions cut 2 bases from V and 6 bases from J, with 11 bases between. The CDR3 consists of 12 residues.

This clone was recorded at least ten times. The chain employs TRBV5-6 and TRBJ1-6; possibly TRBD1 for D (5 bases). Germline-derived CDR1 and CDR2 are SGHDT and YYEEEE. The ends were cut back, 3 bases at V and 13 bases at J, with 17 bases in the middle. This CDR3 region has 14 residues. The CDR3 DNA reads TGTGCCAGCAGCTGGGGCACCTTGGGTCGTCCCCTCCACTTT. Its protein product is CASSWGTLGRPLHF.

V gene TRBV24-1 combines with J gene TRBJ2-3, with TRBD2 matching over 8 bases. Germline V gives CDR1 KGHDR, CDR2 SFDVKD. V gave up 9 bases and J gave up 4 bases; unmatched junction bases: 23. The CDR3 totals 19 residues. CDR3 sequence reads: CATSMTRAGVRGRADTQYF. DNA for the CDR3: TGTGCCACCTCGATGACACGAGCGGGAGTCCGGGGGCGGGCAGATACGCAGTATTTT.

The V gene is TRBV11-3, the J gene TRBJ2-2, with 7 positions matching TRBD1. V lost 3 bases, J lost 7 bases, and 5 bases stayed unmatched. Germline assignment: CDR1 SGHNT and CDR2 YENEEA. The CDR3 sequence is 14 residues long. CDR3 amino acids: CASSFDRANGELFF. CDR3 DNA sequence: TGTGCCAGCAGCTTTGACAGGGCGAACGGGGAGCTGTTTTTT. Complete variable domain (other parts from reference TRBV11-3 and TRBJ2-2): EAGVVQSPRYKIIEKKQPVAFWCNPISGHNTLYWYLQNLGQGPELLIRYENEEAVDDSQLPKDRFSAERLKGVDSTLKIQPAELGDSAVYLCASSFDRANGELFFGEGSRLTVL.

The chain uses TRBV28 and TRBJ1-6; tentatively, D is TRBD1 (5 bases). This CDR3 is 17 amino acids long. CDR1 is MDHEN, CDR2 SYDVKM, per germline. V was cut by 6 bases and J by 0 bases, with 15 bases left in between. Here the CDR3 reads CASSLGDPSSYNSPLHF. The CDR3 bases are TGTGCCAGCAGCCTCGGGGACCCGAGCTCCTATAATTCACCCCTCCACTTT.

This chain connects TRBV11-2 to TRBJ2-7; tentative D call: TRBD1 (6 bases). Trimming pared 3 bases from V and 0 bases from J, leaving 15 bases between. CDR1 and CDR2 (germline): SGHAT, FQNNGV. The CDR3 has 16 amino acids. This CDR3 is CASSFPTGSSSYEQYF. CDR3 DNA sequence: TGTGCCAGCAGCTTCCCGACAGGATCAAGCTCCTACGAGCAGTACTTC.